Shown below are 3 T cell receptor beta chains from a single sample sequenced in a study of blood T cell repertoires in COVID-19. Some clones are missing from TCRdb's copy, which holds only in-frame ones; the method was immunoSEQ multiplex PCR. The table shows under 200,000 clones, with approximately 81% occurring only once. The sequencing input was peripheral blood. The receptors derive from a man aged 18 to 35 with active or convalescent COVID-19.

As to this clone: The junction departs from germline at one end; a sequencing error may be responsible. The rearrangement uses TRBV7-9 and TRBJ2-1, with 12 bases fitting TRBD2. CDR1 and CDR2 (germline): SEHNR, FQNEAQ (reference sequence). This CDR3 has 15 amino acids. The CDR3 reads CASSLAGGSRNEQFF. The CDR3 DNA follows: TGTGCCAGCAGCCTAGCGGGGGGGTCGAGGAATGAGCAGTTCTTC.

The chain joins TRBV13 to TRBJ1-6; 10 nucleotides line up with TRBD1. V was clipped by 6 bases and J by 12 bases; unmatched bases: 14. CDR1 and CDR2 (germline): PRHDT, FYEKMQ (reference sequence). The CDR3 has 16 residues. The CDR3 DNA sequence: TGTGCCAGCAGTCCAGTCGCGGGACAGGGGTTTATACCCCTCCACTTT. This encodes CASSPVAGQGFIPLHF.

This clone appeared a single time. This sequence joins TRBV6-6 and TRBJ1-2; D is unclear. Trimming removed 2 bases from V and 2 bases from J, with 6 bases in between. CDR1 is MNHNY, CDR2 SVGAGI, per germline (reference sequence). This CDR3 is built from 13 residues. This chain's CDR3 is CASSYNRNYGYTF. The CDR3 DNA reads as TGTGCCAGCAGTTACAACAGAAACTATGGCTACACCTTC.